Included here is one TCR beta chain sequence, with context. These data belong to a study of blood T cell repertoires in COVID-19. The wider study: Whether acute or convalescent, the COVID-19 samples came from the United States, Italy and Spain.

This CDR3 contains 17 residues. Germline lookup yields CDR1 LGHNA and CDR2 YSLEER. V was clipped by 0 bases and J by 3 bases, with 17 bases between them. Here immunoSEQ multiplex PCR was the method, and the copy in TCRdb shows in-frame clones only, minus some. This sample carries 200,000 or so clones, about 88% of them seen once, and the ten largest clones take just over 2.5%. The clonotype comes from a woman in her 30s who had recovered from COVID-19. Specimen: PBMCs or T cells enriched from blood (not recorded which). This chain uses TRBV4-3 with TRBJ1-2, with D perhaps matching TRBD1 (6 bases). As DNA, the CDR3 is TGCGCCAGCAGCCAAGATCATCTCGACAGGCCGGACTATGGCTACACCTTC. Translating gives CASSQDHLDRPDYGYTF.